This passage covers 26 T cell receptor beta chains from one sample sequenced in a study of shared clonotypes between healthy human individuals. TCRdb's table, derived via immunoSEQ multiplex PCR, lists solely in-frame clones and lacks some. The table records some 2,400,000 clones, around 95% of them present only once. Sequenced input: naive CD4+ T cells sorted from blood. Subset indicated: CD45RA+ positively selected. Source of these receptors: a man younger than 35 in good health.

This chain uses TRBV27 with TRBJ2-5; 11 bases agree with TRBD2. The CDR3 spans 15 residues. V shed 7 bases, J shed 5 bases, and the junction held 9 bases outside the gene matches. The V gene's germline CDR1 is MNHEY and CDR2 SMNVEV (reference sequence). The CDR3 nucleotides are TGTGCCAGCACCCTTAGCGGGGGGGCCTGGGAGACCCAGTACTTC. Amino acids: CASTLSGGAWETQYF.

The rearrangement joins TRBV28 to TRBJ1-2, with 7 bases lining up with TRBD1. Trimming at V came to 5 bases and at J to 5 bases, leaving 11 bases not matched to a gene. This CDR3 has 15 residues. Germline loops: CDR1 MDHEN, CDR2 SYDVKM. The CDR3 DNA reads as TGTGCCAGCAGTACCCAGGGGGTTGCTGGGTATGGCTACACCTTC. Translating it yields CASSTQGVAGYGYTF.

For this clone: Within the sample, other DNA sequences also encode this same CDR3. V usage is TRBV20-1 and J usage is TRBJ2-3, with D perhaps matching TRBD2 (6 bases). This CDR3 region has 11 residues. V gave up 6 bases and J gave up 4 bases, with 8 bases separating them. The germline gives CDR1 DFQATT, CDR2 SNEGSKA (reference sequence). CDR3 protein: CSASGADTQYF. In DNA form, the CDR3 reads TGCAGTGCCTCGGGGGCAGATACGCAGTATTTT.

The chain combines TRBV6-5 with TRBJ2-5; D possibly corresponds to TRBD2 (7 bases). The V gene lost 8 bases and the J gene lost 5 bases, with 18 bases spanning the gap. The CDR3 covers 14 residues. In germline, CDR1 is MNHEY, CDR2 SVGAGI. The CDR3 here is CASRPGGVRETQYF. CDR3 nucleotide sequence: TGTGCCAGCCGTCCGGGGGGCGTACGGGAGACCCAGTACTTC.

This sequence joins TRBV27 and TRBJ2-7, with 10 bases lining up with TRBD2. Trimming took 2 bases from V and 7 from J; bases not matched to a gene: 11. The CDR3 has 16 amino acids. Germline values: CDR1 MNHEY, CDR2 SMNVEV (reference sequence). The DNA for the CDR3 is TGTGCCAGCAGTTTAACTAGCGGGGTCTTTACGTTGGAGCAGTACTTC. Its translation: CASSLTSGVFTLEQYF.

The chain couples TRBV2 to TRBJ2-4; the match to TRBD2 covers 14 bases. V gave up 10 bases and J gave up 9 bases; unmatched junction bases: 8. The CDR3 is 14 residues long. The germline gives CDR1 SNHLY, CDR2 FYNNEI. The CDR3 sequence: CATRTSGGYGIQYF. The CDR3 nucleotides are TGTGCCACACGGACTAGCGGGGGGTATGGCATTCAGTACTTC.

V usage is TRBV5-1 and J usage is TRBJ1-1; D is perhaps TRBD1 (5 bases). The germline V and J ends were trimmed by 1 base and 5 bases, with 21 bases remaining between them. Germline CDR1 SGHRS, CDR2 YFSETQ. This CDR3 has 17 amino acids. Written as DNA, the CDR3 is TGCGCCAGCAGCTTGAGGGGATCACAGGCGGCAGGGACTGAAGCTTTCTTT. Amino acid sequence: CASSLRGSQAAGTEAFF.

This sequence joins TRBV4-2 and TRBJ2-2; 7 bases are a match to TRBD2. With V trimmed by 4 bases and J by 3 bases, 8 bases remained unmatched. The length of the CDR3 is 16 residues. Germline CDR1 LGHNA, CDR2 YNFKEQ. The CDR3 is CASSRRASGYTGELFF. The CDR3 bases are TGTGCCAGCAGCCGCCGGGCTAGCGGATACACCGGGGAGCTGTTTTTT.

This clone showed up just once. The chain uses TRBV10-3 and TRBJ2-1; D uncertain. CDR3 length: 15 amino acids. Between the trimmed V and J ends, which lost 6 bases and 3 bases, there was a span of 15 bases. Germline CDR1 reads ENHRY; CDR2 reads SYGVKD. CDR3 amino acids: CAISLFTGNYNEQFF. The CDR3 nucleotides are TGTGCCATCAGCTTATTTACGGGTAACTACAATGAGCAGTTCTTC.

On this clone itself: Other DNA sequences in the same sample also yield this CDR3. V is TRBV11-2 and J is TRBJ2-7, with 10 positions matching TRBD2. The CDR3 has 13 amino acids. The germline V gene encodes CDR1 SGHAT and CDR2 FQNNGV. Trimming removed 4 bases from V and 4 bases from J; junction bases left unmatched: 1. The CDR3 loop is CASSSGLAYEQYF. Here the CDR3 DNA reads TGTGCCAGCAGCTCGGGACTAGCGTACGAGCAGTACTTC.

The chain joins TRBV25-1 to TRBJ1-1; the match to TRBD1 covers 9 bases. V trimming: 3 bases; J trimming: 1 base; junction bases outside the gene matches: 3. Germline V gene lookup returns CDR1 MGHDK and CDR2 SYGVNS. The CDR3 runs 15 residues. CDR3 DNA: TGTGCCAGCAGTGAGACGGGACAGGGGAACACTGAAGCTTTCTTT. Translation gives CASSETGQGNTEAFF.

CDR3 region: CASSPGHQVLFF. CDR3 coding DNA: TGTGCCAGCTCACCAGGACATCAGGTCTTGTTCTTC. The V gene is TRBV18, the J gene TRBJ2-1; D might be TRBD1 (5 bases). The CDR3 extends over 12 amino acids. Trimming took 2 bases from V and 15 from J, leaving 14 bases between them. CDR1 and CDR2 (germline): KGHSH, LQKENI.

This rearrangement joins TRBV28 to TRBJ1-2; 10 nucleotides align to TRBD1. The CDR3 contains 12 residues. V dropped 5 bases and J dropped 8; count of bases not matched to a gene: 2. Germline V gene lookup returns CDR1 MDHEN and CDR2 SYDVKM. The CDR3 DNA reads TGTGCCAGCAGTCAGACAGGGGGCGGCTACACCTTC. Residues: CASSQTGGGYTF.

The chain combines TRBV7-2 with TRBJ2-2; 7 bases agree with TRBD2. Germline CDR1 is SGHTA and CDR2 is FQGNSA. V gave up 2 bases and J gave up 1 base; unmatched junction bases: 7. This CDR3 has 17 amino acids. CDR3 DNA sequence: TGTGCCAGCAGCTTATCAGGTCTAGCGGTGAACACCGGGGAGCTGTTTTTT. Translating it yields CASSLSGLAVNTGELFF.

The genes are TRBV29-1 and TRBJ2-2, with D perhaps matching TRBD2 (5 bases). The CDR3 contains 13 residues. Trimming cost V 6 bases and J 2 bases, with 10 bases left between them. Germline CDR1 and CDR2: SQVTM and ANQGSEA. The CDR3 region is CSVTRKNTGELFF. DNA for the CDR3: TGCAGCGTAACTAGGAAAAACACCGGGGAGCTGTTTTTT.

The chain uses TRBV11-2 and TRBJ2-5; D uncertain. Germline lookup yields CDR1 SGHAT and CDR2 FQNNGV. V lost 3 bases, J lost 7 bases, and 15 bases lay in between. The CDR3 is made up of 14 amino acids. The CDR3 loop is CASSFADSSTTQYF. DNA of the CDR3: TGTGCCAGCAGCTTCGCTGACTCCTCGACGACCCAGTACTTC.

V is TRBV6-1 and J is TRBJ2-7; D is unresolved. The CDR3 has 13 amino acids. V lost 7 bases to trimming and J lost 0 bases, with 10 bases between them. Germline values: CDR1 MNHNS, CDR2 SASEGT. The CDR3 loop is CASTEAVSYEQYF. The CDR3 bases are TGTGCCAGCACAGAGGCCGTCTCCTACGAGCAGTACTTC.

This clone was seen once. Other DNA sequences in the same sample also yield this CDR3. The chain is built from TRBV5-1 and TRBJ1-1; 11 bases align to TRBD1. Germline CDR1 reads SGHRS; CDR2 reads YFSETQ. The CDR3 extends over 14 amino acids. The junction had 4 bases not matched to a gene; V was cut back by 4 bases and J by 5 bases. CDR3 residues: CASSPGTGGTEAFF. CDR3 in DNA: TGCGCCAGCAGCCCCGGGACAGGGGGAACTGAAGCTTTCTTT.

In this sample, this clone turned up once. The chain is built from TRBV14 and TRBJ2-7, with no clear D. Germline loops: CDR1 SGHDN, CDR2 FVKESK. Between the trimmed V and J ends, which lost 3 bases and 2 bases, there was a span of 8 bases. The CDR3 has 13 amino acids. CDR3 nucleotide sequence: TGTGCCAGCAGCCACACGGTCACCTACGAGCAGTACTTC. Encoded protein: CASSHTVTYEQYF.

The CDR3 reads CASSVGGQTIQYF. The DNA for the CDR3 is TGTGCCAGCAGCGTAGGCGGACAGACAATTCAGTACTTC. The chain combines TRBV9 with TRBJ2-4, with D possibly TRBD1 on 6 matching bases. This CDR3 is built from 13 residues. V lost 0 bases, J lost 10 bases, and 11 bases lay in between. Germline V gene data show CDR1 as SGDLS and CDR2 as YYNGEE.

The chain recombines TRBV30 with TRBJ2-7, with 7 bases that match TRBD2. Germline CDR1 and CDR2: GTSNPN and SVGIG (reference sequence). CDR3 length: 12 amino acids. V lost 7 bases, J lost 2 bases, and 5 bases stayed unmatched. The CDR3 region has the DNA TGTGCCTTCGGGACTAATCCCTACGAGCAGTACTTC. This translates into CAFGTNPYEQYF.

The CDR3 DNA sequence: TGTGCCATCAGTGATCAAGCAGATACGCAGTATTTT. Its translation is CAISDQADTQYF. This chain joins TRBV10-3 and TRBJ2-3; no reliable D call. The CDR3 totals 12 residues. Trimming pared 3 bases from V and 4 bases from J, leaving 5 bases between. CDR1 and CDR2 from the germline V gene are ENHRY and SYGVKD.

This chain links TRBV6-5 with TRBJ1-3; TRBD1 might be the D (6 bases). The CDR3 covers 15 residues. Germline V lookup: CDR1 MNHEY, CDR2 SVGAGI. Deletions cut 5 bases from V and 0 bases from J, with 11 bases between. The CDR3 is CASSATGSSGNTIYF. The CDR3 bases are TGTGCCAGCAGTGCAACAGGGAGCTCTGGAAACACCATATATTTT.

The V call is TRBV9, the J call TRBJ2-3, with D tentatively TRBD2 (6 bases). This CDR3 spans 16 amino acids. Trimming took off 4 bases at V and 0 bases at J, with 15 bases between the two ends. The germline V gene encodes CDR1 SGDLS and CDR2 YYNGEE. The CDR3 coding sequence is TGTGCCAGCAGCTTCTCGACCGGGGGAAGCACAGATACGCAGTATTTT. Translated: CASSFSTGGSTDTQYF.

This clone came up once. V gene TRBV2 combines with J gene TRBJ2-2, with 9 bases fitting TRBD2. Trimming cost V 8 bases and J 1 base; bases outside gene matches: 2. Germline CDR1 SNHLY, CDR2 FYNNEI. The CDR3 loop spans 14 amino acids. The CDR3 is CASGLARNTGELFF. CDR3 bases: TGTGCCAGCGGACTAGCGAGGAACACCGGGGAGCTGTTTTTT.

The chain is built from TRBV5-4 and TRBJ2-7; 15 bases align to TRBD2. The ends lost 4 bases at V and 4 bases at J; junction bases unmatched: 9. This CDR3 contains 17 residues. Per the germline V gene, CDR1 is SGHNT and CDR2 is YYREEE (reference sequence). CDR3 in amino acids: CASSQGLAGGLGYEQYF. The CDR3 nucleotides read TGTGCCAGCAGCCAGGGACTAGCGGGGGGTCTCGGTTACGAGCAGTACTTC.